One and the same sample provided the 25 T cell receptor beta chains below, sequenced in a study of T cells after yellow fever vaccination. TCRdb fed the 5' RACE reads into MiXCR, producing one record per CDR3 protein. This table has about 26,000 distinct CDR3 sequences, approximately 4.2% appearing once. The input for sequencing was PBMCs, either bulk or a sorted T-cell subset (CD4+, CD8+, memory, or dextramer-sorted; not recorded which), taken on the day of the yellow fever booster vaccination. The receptor set was obtained from a man aged 18 to 29 who received the YFV17D yellow fever vaccine.

This clonotype was seen only a few times. The chain combines TRBV4-2 with TRBJ2-3, with 7 nucleotides matching TRBD2. Trimming cost V 0 bases and J 6 bases; bases outside gene matches: 15. Per germline, CDR1 LGHNA and CDR2 YNFKEQ. The CDR3 consists of 18 residues. The CDR3 protein is CASSQDFSGTTTGDTQYF. The CDR3 DNA follows: TGTGCCAGCAGCCAAGATTTCAGCGGGACGACTACCGGGGATACGCAGTATTTT.

In its sample, this clonotype was seen many times. The chain employs TRBV5-1 and TRBJ2-3; TRBD1 aligns across 8 bases. J was trimmed by 1 base and V by 5 bases; bases with no gene match: 9. CDR1 is SGHRS and CDR2 is YFSETQ in the germline V gene. This CDR3 spans 16 amino acids. The CDR3 DNA reads TGCGCCAGCAGATCACCAGGGGGCGAAGGCACAGATACGCAGTATTTT. Translated: CASRSPGGEGTDTQYF.

This clonotype has a count of ten or more. V gene TRBV5-1 combines with J gene TRBJ1-1; D gene unclear. Germline V gives CDR1 SGHRS, CDR2 YFSETQ. The CDR3 has 13 amino acids. V lost 2 bases to trimming and J lost 0 bases, with 5 bases between them. This CDR3 is CASSFELNTEAFF. The CDR3 DNA sequence: TGCGCCAGCAGCTTTGAACTGAACACTGAAGCTTTCTTT.

This clonotype counts as medium-sized. This rearrangement joins TRBV5-6 to TRBJ2-5; 7 bases align to TRBD1. V dropped 0 bases and J dropped 5; count of bases not matched to a gene: 4. The V gene's germline CDR1 is SGHDT and CDR2 YYEEEE. The CDR3 extends over 14 amino acids. The CDR3 DNA reads as TGTGCCAGCAGCTTGGGCAGGGGGTATGAGACCCAGTACTTC. This translates into CASSLGRGYETQYF.

This clonotype has a count of ten or more. This chain uses TRBV20-1 with TRBJ1-5, with TRBD1 matching 7 bases. Germline loops: CDR1 DFQATT, CDR2 SNEGSKA (reference sequence). The CDR3 totals 12 residues. V was pared by 5 bases and J by 6 bases, with 4 bases of the junction left unmatched. CDR3 coding DNA: TGCAGTGCTGGAGGGGGCTCTCAGCCCCAGCATTTT. The encoded protein is CSAGGGSQPQHF.

This clonotype was found many times. The chain combines TRBV7-6 with TRBJ2-6; D call uncertain. Trimming left V 0 bases short and J 0 bases short, with 3 bases between. The germline gives CDR1 SGHVS, CDR2 FNYEAQ. CDR3 size: 15 residues. CDR3 region: CASSLAPSGANVLTF. CDR3 bases: TGTGCCAGCAGCTTAGCCCCCTCTGGGGCCAACGTCCTGACTTTC.

This clonotype was counted ten times or more. The CDR3 DNA follows: TGTGCCAGCTCACCACCGGGGTACGAGCAGTACTTC. Amino acids: CASSPPGYEQYF. This rearrangement joins TRBV18 to TRBJ2-7; no clear D gene. The CDR3 loop spans 12 amino acids. CDR1 KGHSH and CDR2 LQKENI come from the germline V gene. The ends were cut back, 0 bases at V and 4 bases at J, with 4 bases in the middle.

This clonotype was found many times. The rearrangement joins TRBV6-5 to TRBJ1-1; D possibly corresponds to TRBD1 (5 bases). The CDR3 extends over 17 amino acids. CDR1 MNHEY and CDR2 SVGAGI come from the germline V gene. The V end was cut by 0 bases, the J end by 10 bases, with 24 bases between. The CDR3 coding sequence is TGTGCCAGCAGTTACTCGAGTCCGGGACGGGGGGACCGCGGAGCTTTCTTT. Encoded protein: CASSYSSPGRGDRGAFF.

This clonotype has just one count. The chain has TRBV7-2 and TRBJ1-2; 11 bases map to TRBD1. Germline CDR1 reads SGHTA; CDR2 reads FQGNSA. Germline trimming cut 5 bases from V and 5 bases from J; bases unmatched to any gene: 4. The CDR3 loop spans 14 amino acids. CDR3 sequence: CASSGGQGGYGYTF. The CDR3 DNA reads as TGTGCCAGCAGCGGGGGACAGGGGGGGTATGGCTACACCTTC.

This clonotype was found many times. The rearrangement links TRBV4-3 to TRBJ1-1; D perhaps matches TRBD1 (5 bases). V gave up 0 bases and J gave up 5 bases, with 13 bases separating them. Germline V lookup: CDR1 LGHNA, CDR2 YSLEER. The CDR3 contains 15 residues. As DNA, the CDR3 is TGCGCCAGCAGCCAAGATCAGTGGGGCACTACTGAAGCTTTCTTT. Protein sequence: CASSQDQWGTTEAFF.

The table lists this clonotype with many counts. This chain joins TRBV4-1 and TRBJ1-6; 8 positions match TRBD1. This CDR3 spans 16 amino acids. Losses at the gene ends were 4 bases for V and 7 bases for J; bases not matched to a gene: 9. Germline V CDR1 and CDR2: MGHRA, YSYEKL. Here the CDR3 reads CASSRPGTGGNSPLHF. CDR3 nucleotides: TGCGCCAGCAGCCGACCGGGCACAGGGGGAAATTCACCCCTCCACTTT.

This clonotype was seen just once. This sequence joins TRBV30 and TRBJ1-1, with a tentative D call TRBD1 (5 bases). The germline V and J ends were trimmed by 2 bases and 8 bases, with 15 bases remaining between them. The CDR3 sequence is 13 residues long. In germline, CDR1 is GTSNPN, CDR2 SVGIG (reference sequence). CDR3 DNA sequence: TGTGCCTGGAGTCCCGGCGGGGGGAGGGAAGCTTTCTTT. Translated: CAWSPGGGREAFF. The whole variable domain, remainder taken from reference TRBV30 and TRBJ1-1, is SQTIHQWPATLVQPVGSPLSLECTVEGTSNPNLYWYRQAAGRGLQLLFYSVGIGQISSEVPQNLSASRPQDRQFILSSKKLLLSDSGFYLCAWSPGGGREAFFGQGTRLTVV.

The table lists this clonotype with many counts. V is TRBV7-2 and J is TRBJ2-3; 13 bases are a match to TRBD2. The CDR3 spans 15 residues. From germline, CDR1 is SGHTA and CDR2 FQGNSA. The junction had 1 base not matched to a gene; V was cut back by 4 bases and J by 3 bases. This chain's CDR3 is CASSWTSGGTDTQYF. The CDR3 nucleotides are TGTGCCAGCAGCTGGACTAGCGGGGGTACAGATACGCAGTATTTT.

This clonotype came up many times. This chain links TRBV7-8 with TRBJ2-1; 9 bases align to TRBD2. Germline CDR1 SGHVS, CDR2 FQNEAQ. This CDR3 is 15 amino acids long. The J segment lost 8 bases and the V segment lost 5 bases, leaving 10 bases of the junction unmatched. CDR3 protein: CASSPISGLAYEQFF. The CDR3 bases are TGTGCCAGCAGCCCTATCTCGGGACTAGCTTATGAGCAGTTCTTC. Full variable domain (missing parts from reference TRBV7-8 and TRBJ2-1): GAGVSQSPRYKVAKRGQDVALRCDPISGHVSLFWYQQALGQGPEFLTYFQNEAQLDKSGLPSDRFFAERPEGSVSTLKIQRTQQEDSAVYLCASSPISGLAYEQFFGPGTRLTVL.

This clonotype has only a few counts. This rearrangement joins TRBV15 to TRBJ2-2, with D unclear. Germline V lookup: CDR1 LNHNV, CDR2 YYDKDF (reference sequence). CDR3 size: 13 residues. Trimming took off 0 bases at V and 5 bases at J, with 4 bases between the two ends. CDR3: CATSRDRTGELFF. The CDR3 region has the DNA TGTGCCACCAGCAGAGATCGGACCGGGGAGCTGTTTTTT. Full variable domain (remainder filled in from reference TRBV15 and TRBJ2-2): DAMVIQNPRYQVTQFGKPVTLSCSQTLNHNVMYWYQQKSSQAPKLLFHYYDKDFNNEADTPDNFQSRRPNTSFCFLDIRSPGLGDTAMYLCATSRDRTGELFFGEGSRLTVL.

The chain couples TRBV2 to TRBJ1-1, with a tentative D call TRBD1 (6 bases). Trimming cost V 2 bases and J 1 base, with 11 bases left between them. Germline CDR1 is SNHLY and CDR2 is FYNNEI. CDR3 length: 15 residues. CDR3 protein: CASSEMQGPNTEAFF. CDR3 DNA sequence: TGTGCCAGCAGTGAAATGCAGGGGCCGAACACTGAAGCTTTCTTT.

In its sample, this clonotype was seen many times. The chain carries TRBV24-1 and TRBJ1-1; 12 nucleotides agree with TRBD1. Germline CDR1 reads KGHDR; CDR2 reads SFDVKD. The CDR3 length is 16 residues. The J segment lost 7 bases and the V segment lost 2 bases, leaving 7 bases of the junction unmatched. CDR3 coding DNA: TGTGCCACCAGTGATTCGGGACAGGGGGCGTTTAGTGAAGCTTTCTTT. It is translated as CATSDSGQGAFSEAFF.

This clonotype was recorded at least ten times. This rearrangement joins TRBV4-3 to TRBJ2-1, with D hard to call. Germline-derived CDR1 and CDR2 are LGHNA and YSLEER. V gave up 0 bases and J gave up 0 bases, with 9 bases separating them. The CDR3 contains 16 residues. CDR3 sequence: CASSQDPTTSYNEQFF. CDR3 in DNA: TGCGCCAGCAGCCAAGATCCTACAACCTCCTACAATGAGCAGTTCTTC.

This clonotype was seen repeatedly, ten times or more. This chain connects TRBV7-6 to TRBJ2-3; D gene ambiguous. The CDR3 is made up of 14 amino acids. Deletions cut 5 bases from V and 2 bases from J, with 11 bases between. Germline assignment: CDR1 SGHVS and CDR2 FNYEAQ. The CDR3 protein is CASSPLQSTDTQYF. Written as DNA, the CDR3 is TGTGCCAGCAGCCCTCTTCAATCCACAGATACGCAGTATTTT.

In this sample, this clonotype turned up many times. V is TRBV7-8 and J is TRBJ2-4; the match to TRBD1 covers 10 bases. CDR1 and CDR2 (germline): SGHVS, FQNEAQ. The junction had 6 bases not matched to a gene; V was cut back by 2 bases and J by 5 bases. The CDR3 is 16 residues long. CDR3 coding DNA: TGTGCCAGCAGCTTAACTCATGGACAGGGGGAAAACATTCAGTACTTC. Protein product: CASSLTHGQGENIQYF.

This clonotype was seen at least ten times. V gene TRBV14 combines with J gene TRBJ2-5; tentatively, D is TRBD1 (5 bases). Germline lookup yields CDR1 SGHDN and CDR2 FVKESK. CDR3 length: 14 residues. V was cut by 0 bases and J by 2 bases, with 7 bases left in between. The CDR3 DNA sequence: TGTGCCAGCAGCCAAGATCGGACACAAGAGACCCAGTACTTC. Its protein is CASSQDRTQETQYF.

The chain joins TRBV7-2 to TRBJ2-1; 8 bases are a match to TRBD2. V was pared by 5 bases and J by 7 bases, with 13 bases of the junction left unmatched. The CDR3 sequence is 16 residues long. CDR1 and CDR2 (germline): SGHTA, FQGNSA. CDR3 DNA: TGTGCCAGCAGCCCTCTCCACGCGGGGGGCACAAATGAGCAGTTCTTC. Its translation is CASSPLHAGGTNEQFF.

In this sample, this clonotype turned up many times. The chain carries TRBV4-3 and TRBJ1-4; D remains unclear. This CDR3 contains 14 residues. Between the trimmed V and J ends, which lost 3 bases and 0 bases, there was a span of 5 bases. CDR1 and CDR2 (germline): LGHNA, YSLEER. The CDR3 DNA is TGCGCCAGCAGCCAGGGAGCAACTAATGAAAAACTGTTTTTT. Its translation is CASSQGATNEKLFF.

This clonotype showed up just a few times. This chain uses TRBV5-4 with TRBJ2-7; D is perhaps TRBD1 or TRBD2 (5 bases each). The CDR3 runs 15 residues. Trimming shortened V by 5 bases and J by 3 bases, and 18 bases separated the two germline ends. Looked up from germline, CDR1 is SGHNT and CDR2 is YYREEE (reference sequence). As DNA, the CDR3 is TGTGCCAGCAGTTCCCGGGACCTTGAACGCTACGAGCAGTACTTC. It is translated as CASSSRDLERYEQYF.

This clonotype was counted many times. This chain uses TRBV5-1 with TRBJ1-2; no clear D. Between the trimmed V and J ends, which lost 0 bases and 2 bases, there was a span of 5 bases. There are 13 residues in the CDR3. CDR1 SGHRS and CDR2 YFSETQ come from the germline V gene. This CDR3 is CASSLEQNYGYTF. In DNA form, the CDR3 reads TGCGCCAGCAGCTTGGAACAGAACTATGGCTACACCTTC. The full variable domain, rest sourced from reference TRBV5-1 and TRBJ1-2, is KAGVTQTPRYLIKTRGQQVTLSCSPISGHRSVSWYQQTPGQGLQFLFEYFSETQRNKGNFPGRFSGRQFSNSRSEMNVSTLELGDSALYLCASSLEQNYGYTFGSGTRLTVV.